Sequencing of this T cell receptor beta chain was carried out in a study of T cell repertoires in cytomegalovirus infection (dated by TCRdb to the late 2010s). Background for the entire study: Recently identified HLA-C-restricted CMV epitopes, whose presentation resists viral immunomodulation, were targeted by peptide stimulations together with well-studied HLA-B-restricted epitopes. Donor HLA type was relevant to the analysis, because carriage of CMV infection together with the matching HLA type was indicated by public TCR beta signatures. General findings and caveats noted by the study authors: Cumulative frequency of public TCR beta family members discriminated carriers of CMV infection plus the relevant HLA type in this cohort and an independent roughly 330-donor cohort. The ex vivo response was dominated by HLA-C-restricted CMV-specific TCR beta clonotypes, and the single most frequent clonotype in two of eight donors was supplied by these HLA-C-restricted clonotypes.

Note on this clonotype: What antigen it recognizes has not been identified. There are no base qualities to consult, and no much larger clone falls within one base.

The treatment or condition label of this sample denotes: in vitro stimulation with specific CMV peptide epitopes to enrich CMV-specific T cells. Reads for this sample came from an Illumina HiSeq 1500. TCRdb reanalyzed the raw reads on its own, using fastp at Q25 for trimming and MiXCR for clone calling, and kept in-frame beta chains. Rows merge per CDR3 protein into single entries with the most common DNA and genes. In all, the sample holds about 89,000 distinct CDR3 sequences, and roughly 29% of those were seen once. Of the sample, 65% to 75% falls within the top ten clones. From a lookup of the germline V gene, CDR1 and CDR2 are SGHVS and FNYEAQ. Including cysteine and phenylalanine, the CDR3 has 12 amino acids. Of the read, only the CDR3 DNA is kept; its 36 bases are in frame from base 1. V sheds 6 bases and J sheds 5 bases, leaving 10 bases between their ends.

This chain joins TRBV7-6 to TRBJ2-5; the D gene is perhaps TRBD1, from 6 matching bases. This clonotype was sampled from a human donor in good health (CMV status not recorded). Some clones in this sample may be carry-over from other donors' samples. The starting material was CD8+ T cells from cultured PBMCs, obtained from culture after CMV antigen stimulation. CDR3 loop: CASRQGSETQYF. The bases are TGTGCCAGCAGACAGGGTTCGGAGACCCAGTACTTC.